This T cell receptor beta chain originates from a study of beta chain features in type 1 diabetes listed by TCRdb under 2018. With regard to the full study: No differences in mean age, gender distribution, total cell number or subset yield were found between patients and healthy donors. Across all samples, 90 million to 130 million sorted cells were examined, and cell number per subset correlated strongly with RNA yield. The study compared the TCRB repertoires of sorted circulating CD4+ T cell subsets in recently diagnosed type 1 diabetes patients with those in matched healthy donors. Regulatory and stem cell-like memory subsets were obtained from only 8 patients and roughly 8 healthy donors, while naive and central memory subsets were obtained from all 30 or so donors. Results and caveats for the whole study, not just this receptor: Because cDNA was sequenced instead of genomic DNA, activated cells with high expression could be over-represented, although the groups did not differ in activation or CD3 levels. Shorter templates might be favored by PCR, yet because patient and control samples were amplified and corrected together, any such skew would affect both groups equally. Only small numbers of individuals were included in the HLA sub-analyses, which left unresolved whether HLA type had any influence on TCRB rearrangement. Naive, central memory and regulatory TCRB repertoires appeared more similar among patients than among healthy donors. A moderate but significant shortening of TCRB CDR3 length was observed in type 1 diabetes patients in all four CD4+ subsets. Fewer insertions and more nucleotide deletions at VDJ recombination sites were observed in patients with type 1 diabetes, implying thymic rearrangement abnormalities.

The High Capacity cDNA Reverse Transcription Kit was used to reverse transcribe all of the isolated RNA, meaning that expressed TCRB transcripts were what got sequenced. Deep immunoSEQ sequencing was performed on naive, central memory and regulatory T cell samples, with an average of roughly 3.6 million total reads per sample. Sorted cells were lysed in RLT buffer and RNA was extracted with DNase-treated RNeasy Micro or Mini kits, depending on cell number. Each cell subset was processed separately to prevent cross-contamination, with patient and healthy donor samples processed together. Using the immunoSEQ multiplex PCR, TCRB sequences were amplified from cDNA into 87-bp fragments spanning the CDR3 region. Amplicons were sequenced on the Illumina HiSeq platform. In the original analysis: Synthetic template baselines were used to correct PCR bias computationally, reads within Hamming distance 2 were collapsed together, and singletons that could not be merged were discarded. Reads were aligned against IMGT so that V, D and J genes, CDR3 length and insertions or deletions at six rearrangement sites could be assigned. Within each subset, clonotype counts were normalized to the number of sorted cells before true diversity and Gini coefficients were calculated with the tcR R package. The overlap coefficient, calculated on TCRB nucleotide sequences, was used to quantify repertoire sharing. In its TCRdb copy, this immuneACCESS table keeps in-frame sequences only and misses some clones. Where compared with another copy, unresolved V genes explain less than half of these, and the others have no known cause. V and J calls and clone size follow that table, whereas D and trimming were derived from the DNA. The sample data list fewer than 150,000 clones, and less than 9% of these were observed just once. The leading ten clones occupy approximately 1.5% of the sample.

CDR1 SGHAT and CDR2 FQNNGV are derived from the germline V gene. Spanning cysteine to phenylalanine, the CDR3 consists of 17 amino acids. Only the CDR3 region is kept as DNA, spanning 51 bases read in frame from base 1. Relative to germline, V is missing 4 bases and J is missing 2 bases, with 8 bases of the junction outside any gene match. Worth noting for this clone: Its target antigen remains unknown. One base away there is no much larger clone; base qualities are not given.

Each donor gave one peripheral blood draw, averaging approximately 0.11 L, which was collected into heparinised tubes. A BD FACSAria II and a panel including CD45RO, CCR7, CD25, CD127, CD95 and CD27 were used to sort naive, central memory, regulatory and stem cell-like memory CD4+ T cells. All sorted populations exceeded 95% purity. PBMCs were isolated right away by Lymphoprep density gradient centrifugation and were stained directly, without culture. So that batch effects would be minimized, each experiment stained and sorted samples in pairs, pairing one healthy donor with one patient. The chain was built from TRBV11-2 and TRBJ2-7, and 13 junctional nucleotides match TRBD2. Sequences were obtained from central memory CD4+ T cells from blood. This clonotype was obtained from a woman in her twenties or thirties in good health. The nucleotide sequence reads as follows: TGTGCCAGCAGCTCCGAACTAGCGGGAGGGATCCCCTACGAGCAGTACTTC. Its translation is CASSSELAGGIPYEQYF.